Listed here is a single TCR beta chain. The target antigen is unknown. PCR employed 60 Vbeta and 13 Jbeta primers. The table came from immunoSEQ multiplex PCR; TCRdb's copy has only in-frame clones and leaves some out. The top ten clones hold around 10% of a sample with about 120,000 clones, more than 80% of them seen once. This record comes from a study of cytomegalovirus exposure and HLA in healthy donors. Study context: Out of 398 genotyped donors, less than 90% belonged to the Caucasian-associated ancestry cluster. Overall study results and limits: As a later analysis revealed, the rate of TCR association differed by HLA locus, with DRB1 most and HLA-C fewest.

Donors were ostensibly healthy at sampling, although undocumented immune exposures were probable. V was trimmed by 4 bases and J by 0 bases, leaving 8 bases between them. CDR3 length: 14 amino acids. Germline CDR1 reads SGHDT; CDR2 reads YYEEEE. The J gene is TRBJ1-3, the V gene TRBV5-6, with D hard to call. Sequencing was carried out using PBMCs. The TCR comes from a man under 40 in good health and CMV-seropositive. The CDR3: CASSLVISGNTIYF. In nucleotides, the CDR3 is TGTGCCAGCAGCCTAGTAATCTCTGGAAACACCATATATTTT.